The present entry profiles one T cell receptor beta chain with its context. Its antigen is currently unknown. This sample is drawn from a study of shared clonotypes between healthy human individuals. Regarding the study as a whole: A few donors shared about 5% of their naive CD4 clonotypes.

Clones were sequenced by immunoSEQ multiplex PCR, and TCRdb holds only the in-frame ones, with some missing. The sample contains around 1.6 million clones, approximately 98% of which appear only once. Only Caucasian adults living in Nashville, Tennessee made up the donor group. In germline, CDR1 is SGHRS, CDR2 YFSETQ. This CDR3 spans 23 amino acids. The ends were cut back, 1 base at V and 0 bases at J, with 29 bases in the middle. The rearrangement joins TRBV5-1 to TRBJ2-6; D is possibly TRBD1 or TRBD2 (5 bases each). The specimen was naive CD4+ T cells sorted from blood. Specified subset: CD45RA+ positively selected. This TCR derives from a man aged 30 to 39 in good health. CDR3 sequence reads: CASSLTLGNSPGPFSSGANVLTF. CDR3 nucleotides: TGCGCCAGCAGCTTGACTTTAGGTAATTCGCCGGGACCCTTTTCCTCTGGGGCCAACGTCCTGACTTTC.